The 6 T cell receptor beta chains below come from one sample, sequenced in a study of blood T cell repertoires in COVID-19. Assay used: immunoSEQ multiplex PCR; TCRdb lists only in-frame clones, some missing. The table records 55,000 to 75,000 clones, about two thirds of them present only once. The specimen sequenced was peripheral blood. The receptors were gathered from a woman in her 70s with COVID-19, enrolled during active disease.

The V and J genes are TRBV4-2 and TRBJ2-3, with D perhaps TRBD1 (6 bases). This CDR3 region has 16 residues. Germline-derived CDR1 and CDR2 are LGHNA and YNFKEQ. Trimming removed 0 bases at V and 3 bases at J, with 13 bases between. The CDR3 here is CASSQEGAPRTDTQYF. In DNA, the CDR3 is TGTGCCAGCAGCCAAGAGGGGGCCCCGAGGACAGATACGCAGTATTTT.

This clone has just a few counts. This sequence joins TRBV11-3 and TRBJ2-2; D not certain. The CDR3 contains 16 residues. The ends were cut back, 5 bases at V and 1 base at J, with 14 bases in the middle. Germline V gives CDR1 SGHNT, CDR2 YENEEA. CDR3 nucleotides: TGTGCCAGCAGCCCCATTTGGGCCCAGAACACCGGGGAGCTGTTTTTT. Translated: CASSPIWAQNTGELFF. Filled out from reference TRBV11-3 and TRBJ2-2, the complete variable domain reads EAGVVQSPRYKIIEKKQPVAFWCNPISGHNTLYWYLQNLGQGPELLIRYENEEAVDDSQLPKDRFSAERLKGVDSTLKIQPAELGDSAVYLCASSPIWAQNTGELFFGEGSRLTVL.

The chain recombines TRBV10-3 with TRBJ1-6; D is undetermined. Germline CDR1 and CDR2: ENHRY and SYGVKD. Trimming took 8 bases from V and 6 from J, leaving 11 bases between them. This CDR3 is built from 13 residues. DNA of the CDR3: TGTGCCATCGGGAGGGCAGTTAATTCACCCCTCCACTTT. Translation gives CAIGRAVNSPLHF.

This clone was seen just once. The chain recombines TRBV10-3 with TRBJ2-7; 8 bases agree with TRBD1. CDR3 length: 14 residues. Germline CDR1 ENHRY, CDR2 SYGVKD. V dropped 10 bases and J dropped 0; count of bases not matched to a gene: 8. CDR3 nucleotide sequence: TGTGCCACCTCAGGGGGCCCTACCTCCTACGAGCAGTACGTC. This encodes CATSGGPTSYEQYV.

V usage is TRBV3-1 (or the pseudogene TRBV3-2) and J usage is TRBJ2-3, with D maybe TRBD2 (6 bases). The ends were cut back, 1 base at V and 2 bases at J, with 10 bases in the middle. Germline loops: CDR1 LGHDT, CDR2 YNNKEL (reference sequence). The CDR3 extends over 15 amino acids. CDR3 DNA sequence: TGTGCCAGCAGCCAAGGGTGGGGGGTCACAGATACGCAGTATTTT. Translating gives CASSQGWGVTDTQYF.

The chain joins TRBV7-6 to TRBJ1-5; 10 bases are shared with TRBD1. CDR1 is SGHVS and CDR2 is FNYEAQ in the germline V gene. This CDR3 comprises 15 residues. After removal of 5 bases from V and 5 bases from J, the junction contained 6 bases not matched to a gene. CDR3 nucleotide sequence: TGTGCCAGCAGCCCCCTGACAGGGGGCCATCAGCCCCAGCATTTT. This gives the protein CASSPLTGGHQPQHF. Full variable domain (missing parts from reference TRBV7-6 and TRBJ1-5): GAGVSQSPRYKVTKRGQDVALRCDPISGHVSLYWYRQALGQGPEFLTYFNYEAQQDKSGLPNDRFSAERPEGSISTLTIQRTEQRDSAMYRCASSPLTGGHQPQHFGDGTRLSIL.